This passage covers 5 T cell receptor beta chains from one sample sequenced in a study of T cell changes during pregnancy in multiple sclerosis. Only in-frame clones appear in the TCRdb table, and some are missing; sequencing was by immunoSEQ multiplex PCR. The sample includes approximately 44,000 clones, 85% to 95% of them seen just once. The material sequenced was CD8+ T cells from peripheral blood mononuclear cells, taken in the third trimester of pregnancy. The receptors originated from a female donor with multiple sclerosis, enrolled in a pregnancy study.

This chain connects TRBV27 to TRBJ2-1, with 8 bases fitting TRBD2. V dropped 5 bases and J dropped 5; count of bases not matched to a gene: 11. In germline, CDR1 is MNHEY, CDR2 SMNVEV (reference sequence). There are 16 residues in the CDR3. The chain's CDR3 is CASSLPLAGGDNEQFF. CDR3 sequence (DNA): TGTGCCAGCAGTCTCCCTCTGGCGGGAGGCGACAATGAGCAGTTCTTC.

The J gene is TRBJ2-3, the V gene TRBV11-1, with D possibly being TRBD2 (6 bases). The CDR3 consists of 13 residues. CDR1 is SGHAT and CDR2 is FQDESV in the germline V gene (reference sequence). V gave up 6 bases and J gave up 4 bases, with 11 bases separating them. The CDR3, as DNA: TGTGCCAGCAGGCCTAGCGCGGCAGATACGCAGTATTTT. Translated, it gives CASRPSAADTQYF.

The CDR3 here is CASSWTGRGDIQYF. The CDR3 nucleotides are TGTGCCAGCAGCTGGACAGGGCGAGGAGACATTCAGTACTTC. The chain recombines TRBV7-9 with TRBJ2-4, with 8 bases fitting TRBD1. This CDR3 has 14 amino acids. The germline gives CDR1 SEHNR, CDR2 FQNEAQ (reference sequence). With 4 bases clipped from V and 8 bases from J, the junction kept 7 bases outside the gene matches.

This chain links TRBV25-1 with TRBJ2-2, with TRBD2 identical over 14 bases. This CDR3 has 18 amino acids. Trimming removed 1 base from V and 6 bases from J; junction bases left unmatched: 7. Germline V gene data show CDR1 as MGHDK and CDR2 as SYGVNS. CDR3: CASSESGTSGRLPGELFF. CDR3 coding DNA: TGTGCCAGCAGTGAATCCGGGACTAGCGGGAGATTGCCCGGGGAGCTGTTTTTT.

V usage is TRBV9 and J usage is TRBJ2-5, with D perhaps TRBD2 (7 bases). CDR1 SGDLS and CDR2 YYNGEE come from the germline V gene. V was shortened by 6 bases and J by 2 bases, with 17 bases between the two germline ends. The CDR3 consists of 15 residues. CDR3 nucleotide sequence: TGTGCCAGCACTCTAGGCGGGGGCTCTCAAGAGACCCAGTACTTC. It codes for CASTLGGGSQETQYF.